This is a list of T cell receptor beta chains from one sample in a study of blood T cell repertoires in COVID-19. Sequencing was performed with immunoSEQ multiplex PCR; in TCRdb, only in-frame clones are kept and a portion is missing. The data show approximately 280,000 clones, around nine tenths seen once. The specimen sequenced was peripheral blood. These receptors originate from a woman in her sixties or seventies with acute or convalescent COVID-19. Both conserved end residues are part of each CDR3. D genes are given only for firm matches. Clone size is shown for a subset of rows, as once, few, many or a class of expanded clone.

clone size,V gene,J gene,D gene,CDR3 DNA,CDR3 protein
NA,TRBV9,TRBJ2-2,NA,TGTGCCAGCAGCCTAGGGGGGGATAACGGGGAGCTGTTTTTT,CASSLGGDNGELFF
NA,TRBV6-2/TRBV6-3,TRBJ1-5,NA,TGTGCCAGCAGTAGCCTAGGCAATCAGCCCCAGCATTTT,CASSSLGNQPQHF
NA,TRBV27,TRBJ2-1,NA,TGTGCCAGCAGTGACCAGGGGTCCTACAATGAGCAGTTCTTC,CASSDQGSYNEQFF
NA,TRBV13,TRBJ2-7,NA,TGTGCCAGCAGCCCCCGACAGCGCGTCGAGCAGTACTTC,CASSPRQRVEQYF
NA,TRBV30,TRBJ2-2,TRBD2,TGTGCCTGGGGACGGGAGGGGATCGACACCGGGGAGCTGTTTTTT,CAWGREGIDTGELFF
NA,TRBV7-3,TRBJ1-1,NA,TGTGCCAGCAGCTTGGCACCCATGAACACTGAAGCTTTCTTT,CASSLAPMNTEAFF
NA,TRBV30,TRBJ1-4,TRBD1,TGTGCCTGGAGTGTACCGACAGGGACCGAAAAACTGTTTTTT,CAWSVPTGTEKLFF
NA,TRBV6-1,TRBJ1-1,NA,TGTGCCAGCAGTGAAGCGGGAGGGAACACTGAAGCTTTCTTT,CASSEAGGNTEAFF
NA,TRBV18,TRBJ2-5,TRBD2,TGTGCCAGCTCAGCGCTAGCGGGGGGAGAGACCCAGTACTTC,CASSALAGGETQYF
NA,TRBV11-2,TRBJ1-1,NA,TGTGCCAGCAGCTTAGCGTGGAACACTGAAGCTTTCTTT,CASSLAWNTEAFF
NA,TRBV27,TRBJ2-5,NA,TGTGCCAGCAGGATGTTCGGGGTTCTACAAGAGACCCAGTACTTC,CASRMFGVLQETQYF
NA,TRBV21-1,TRBJ2-5,NA,TGTGCCATCCGGGGCCAGGAGGGCGAGACCCAGTACTTC,CAIRGQEGETQYF
NA,TRBV18,TRBJ2-1,TRBD2,TGTGCCAGCTCACCGATTGGACTAGCGGGAGTTCGGTACAATGAGCAGTTCTTC,CASSPIGLAGVRYNEQFF
NA,TRBV4-3,TRBJ2-1,TRBD2,TGCGCCAGCAGCCAAGAGGCGGGGGGTCGCCGTGAGCAGTTCTTC,CASSQEAGGRREQFF
NA,TRBV5-5,TRBJ1-1,NA,TGTGCCAGCAGCTTGGTGCGGGAGTCAGTCCCTGAAGCTTTCTTT,CASSLVRESVPEAFF
once,TRBV28,TRBJ2-1,TRBD1,TGTGCCAGCCAGGGGGCCTACTCCTACAATGAGCAGTTCTTC,CASQGAYSYNEQFF
NA,TRBV30,TRBJ2-1,TRBD1,TGTGCCTCCGGACAGGGGAGGTACAATGAGCAGTTCTTC,CASGQGRYNEQFF
NA,TRBV28,TRBJ1-5,NA,TGTGCCAGCAGTGACAGCCGGAACCGAGGTCAGCCCCAGCATTTT,CASSDSRNRGQPQHF
NA,TRBV9,TRBJ2-3,TRBD2,TGTGCCAGCAGCGCGGGGGGGGATACGCAGTATTTT,CASSAGGDTQYF
NA,TRBV7-2,TRBJ1-2,TRBD1,TGTGCCAGCAGCTTAGTCAGGGACAGGGGGCGAGAAGGCTACACCTTC,CASSLVRDRGREGYTF
NA,TRBV27,TRBJ2-7,NA,TGTGCCAGCAGCGGGGGTTACGAGCAGTACTTC,CASSGGYEQYF
NA,TRBV5-1,TRBJ2-7,NA,TGCGCCAGCAGCAAGGACAGCCTCTCCTACGAGCAGTACTTC,CASSKDSLSYEQYF
NA,TRBV18,TRBJ1-5,TRBD1,TGTGCCAGCTCACGGAACCAGGGGGCAGGTCAGCCCCAGCATTTT,CASSRNQGAGQPQHF
NA,TRBV6-5,TRBJ1-6,NA,TGTGCCAGCAGTTACTCGGACAGACATAATTCACCCCTCCACTTT,CASSYSDRHNSPLHF
NA,TRBV7-9,TRBJ2-7,TRBD1,TGTGCCAGCAGCTTATTATTAGGGGGCGACGAGCAGTACTTC,CASSLLLGGDEQYF
NA,TRBV7-2,TRBJ1-5,TRBD1,TGTGCCAGCAGCTTAGTAGGATTAGGACAGGGGGGCAATCAGCCCCAGCATTTT,CASSLVGLGQGGNQPQHF
NA,TRBV4-2,TRBJ1-2,TRBD1,TGTGCCAGCAGCCAGGCCGGGACAGCAGAGGGCTACACCTTC,CASSQAGTAEGYTF
once,TRBV5-1,TRBJ2-7,TRBD1,TGCGCCAGCAGCAGGGGACAGAGCTCCTACGAGCAGTACTTC,CASSRGQSSYEQYF